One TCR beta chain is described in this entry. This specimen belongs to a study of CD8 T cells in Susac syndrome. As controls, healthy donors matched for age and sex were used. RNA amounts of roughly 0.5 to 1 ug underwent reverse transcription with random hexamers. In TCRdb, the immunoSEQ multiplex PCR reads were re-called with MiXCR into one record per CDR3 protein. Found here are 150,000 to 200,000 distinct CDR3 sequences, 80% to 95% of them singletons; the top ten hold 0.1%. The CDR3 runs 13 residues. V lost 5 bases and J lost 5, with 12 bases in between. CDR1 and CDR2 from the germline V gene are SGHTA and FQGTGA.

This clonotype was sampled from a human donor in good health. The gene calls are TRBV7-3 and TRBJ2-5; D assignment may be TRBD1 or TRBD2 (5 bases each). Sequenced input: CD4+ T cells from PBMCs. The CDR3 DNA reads TGTGCCAGCAGCGTCGGGACCACCGAGACCCAGTACTTC. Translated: CASSVGTTETQYF.